The clone carrying this T cell receptor beta chain showed up just a few times. Its target is not known. The V segment lost 6 bases and the J segment 7 bases; nucleotides outside the gene matches: 16. The CDR3 spans 16 residues. Preparation of the TCRbeta library was carried out with unique molecular identifiers. From the PCR reads, TCRdb called clonotypes with MiXCR, one entry per CDR3 protein. The top ten clones hold about 28% of a sample with about 900,000 distinct CDR3 sequences, about 29% of them seen once. The data were taken from a study of T-cell reconstitution after alpha-beta-depleted transplantation in children. Study-level findings and limits: From surviving recipient T cells and thymic progenitors came the high day-60 TCRbeta diversity observed in some patients. The authors attributed T-cell counts and diversity one year after transplant mostly to newly produced T cells. Several hundred expanded graft clones reportedly gave rise to the alpha-beta T cells present about two months after transplant.

Material: PBMCs, mostly from graft donor cells, obtained 360 days after TCRalphabeta/CD19-depleted stem cell transplant. V gene TRBV12-3 or TRBV12-4 combines with J gene TRBJ1-2; 8 nucleotides agree with TRBD1. The sequence derives from a boy younger than two who had a stem cell transplant for SCID, so the T cells may come from the graft donor. CDR3: CASRKTPDRVTGGYTF. The CDR3 DNA reads as TGTGCCAGCAGAAAGACCCCGGACAGGGTGACTGGTGGCTACACCTTC.